This T cell receptor beta chain stems from a study of T cell clonality in common variable immunodeficiency. In germline, CDR1 is SGHTA, CDR2 FQGNSA. This CDR3 has 13 amino acids. Sequencing input was equivalent genomic DNA from CVID and controls. Data came from immunoSEQ multiplex PCR; TCRdb stores just in-frame clones and leaves some out. Captured here are about 35,000 clones, none seen once; the top ten comprise 0.95%. This clone appeared many times. What it binds is not known. The read terminates 3 residues ahead of where the CDR3 ends, so the germline J gene completes it. Both groups were predominantly of Caucasian heritage. Study conclusions and caveats: CVID subjects showed higher TCRbeta clonality than healthy controls. Fewer TCRbeta clones were shared among CVID subjects than controls.

The chain combines TRBV7-2 with TRBJ2-3; D gene unclear. The clonotype originates from a person between 18 and 75 years old in good health. Sample: peripheral blood mononuclear cells. The CDR3 bases that were read are TGTGCCAGCAGCATACCATACAGAACCTCG. Its protein is CASSIPYRTS. The full CDR3 protein is CASSIPYRTSQYF.